A selection of T cell receptor beta chains follows, all from one sample in a study of blood T cell repertoires in COVID-19. This table comes from immunoSEQ multiplex PCR, and its TCRdb copy is limited to in-frame clones, with some not included. Here the sample spans some 140,000 clones, 79% being singletons. The sample taken for sequencing was peripheral blood. The receptors derive from a man between 60 and 75 years old with acute or convalescent COVID-19. Both conserved end residues are part of each CDR3. D genes are given only for firm matches. Clone size, where shown, is once, few, many, or a class for clones that have expanded.

TRBV28	.	TRBJ1-5	.	CASSLSAGLGQPQHF	TGTGCCAGCAGTTTATCAGCAGGGCTAGGTCAGCCCCAGCATTTT
TRBV5-1	.	TRBJ1-1	TRBD1	CASSLLTGATNTEAFF	TGCGCCAGCAGCTTATTAACAGGGGCTACGAACACTGAAGCTTTCTTT
TRBV2	few	TRBJ1-5	.	CASSARSNQPQHF	TGTGCCAGCAGTGCGAGGTCGAATCAGCCCCAGCATTTT
TRBV7-2	.	TRBJ2-7	TRBD2	CASSLSSTSGSGEQYF	TGTGCCAGCAGCCTTTCGTCGACTAGCGGGAGTGGCGAGCAGTACTTC
TRBV30	.	TRBJ1-1	.	CAWSVKSAGGNTEAFF	TGTGCCTGGAGTGTAAAGTCGGCAGGAGGGAACACTGAAGCTTTCTTT
TRBV19	.	TRBJ1-6	.	CASSVLQGQGSPLHF	TGTGCCAGTAGCGTACTACAGGGTCAAGGTTCACCCCTCCACTTT
TRBV4-1	.	TRBJ1-4	TRBD1	CASSQDRNLDRNEKLFF	TGCGCCAGCAGCCAGGATCGCAACTTGGACAGGAATGAAAAACTGTTTTTT
TRBV28	.	TRBJ1-2	.	CASSFVASGGDGYTF	TGTGCCAGCAGTTTCGTGGCTAGCGGTGGGGATGGCTACACCTTC
TRBV6-2/TRBV6-3	.	TRBJ1-1	.	CASSPRGGEAFF	TGTGCCAGCAGCCCCAGAGGGGGTGAAGCTTTCTTT
TRBV4-3	.	TRBJ2-3	TRBD2	CASSQDLAGGADTQYF	TGCGCCAGCAGCCAAGATTTAGCGGGAGGGGCAGATACGCAGTATTTT
TRBV4-1	.	TRBJ2-3	.	CASSQGHADTQYF	TGCGCCAGCAGCCAAGGACATGCGGATACGCAGTATTTT
TRBV19	.	TRBJ1-2	.	CASSIVQGGYGYTF	TGTGCCAGTAGTATAGTCCAGGGCGGATATGGCTACACCTTC
TRBV7-2	.	TRBJ2-7	.	CASSSRGGTYEQYF	TGTGCCAGCAGCTCCCGTGGCGGAACCTACGAGCAGTACTTC
TRBV7-2	.	TRBJ1-5	.	CASSFKSGGQPQHF	TGTGCCAGCAGCTTCAAGTCAGGTGGGCAGCCCCAGCATTTT
TRBV24-1	.	TRBJ1-5	.	CATSDTPGSNQPQHF	TGTGCCACCAGTGATACCCCAGGGAGCAATCAGCCCCAGCATTTT
TRBV19	.	TRBJ1-5	TRBD1	CASSIGGQTFQPQHF	TGTGCCAGTAGTATTGGGGGACAGACTTTCCAGCCCCAGCATTTT
TRBV27	once	TRBJ1-2	TRBD1	CASGVNAGTGYGYTF	TGTGCCAGCGGAGTTAACGCGGGGACAGGGTATGGCTACACCTTC
TRBV30	.	TRBJ2-4	TRBD2	CAWSRLAGANLRENIQYF	TGTGCCTGGAGTCGCCTAGCGGGAGCCAACCTGAGGGAAAACATTCAGTACTTC
TRBV4-1	.	TRBJ2-3	.	CASSQGGSARTDTQYF	TGCGCCAGCAGCCAAGGTGGGAGCGCAAGAACAGATACGCAGTATTTT
TRBV19	.	TRBJ2-3	.	CASSTNSRVTQYF	TGTGCCAGTAGTACCAATTCCAGGGTTACGCAGTATTTT
TRBV9	.	TRBJ2-2	TRBD1	CASSVGQGVAGELFF	TGTGCCAGCAGCGTAGGACAGGGAGTGGCCGGGGAGCTGTTTTTT
TRBV2	.	TRBJ2-3	.	CASRLSGFSTDTQYF	TGTGCCAGCAGGCTCTCGGGTTTCAGCACAGATACGCAGTATTTT
TRBV27	.	TRBJ2-6	.	CASSLGEAGANVLTF	TGTGCCAGCAGTTTAGGGGAGGCTGGGGCCAACGTCCTGACTTTC
TRBV10-3	.	TRBJ1-5	.	CAISFQEGQPQHF	TGTGCCATCAGTTTCCAGGAGGGTCAGCCCCAGCATTTT
TRBV18	.	TRBJ2-2	TRBD1	CASSPGTGVVGELFF	TGTGCCAGCTCCCCCGGGACAGGGGTCGTCGGGGAGCTGTTTTTT